The 10 T cell receptor beta chains given below trace back to one sample, sequenced in a study of glioma-infiltrating T cells after dendritic cell vaccination. The protocol was immunoSEQ multiplex PCR, while the TCRdb copy is restricted to in-frame clones and leaves out a portion. The sample has roughly 60,000 clones, around 85% seen once; the top ten hold less than 20%. Sample time point: after dendritic cell vaccination, including at tumor progression/relapse. Sequenced here: blood, sampled after dendritic cell vaccination. The source is a human donor with glioblastoma.

The chain employs TRBV2 and TRBJ2-7; D unresolved. Deletions cut 4 bases from V and 4 bases from J, with 8 bases between. CDR1 and CDR2 (germline): SNHLY, FYNNEI. CDR3 length: 12 amino acids. The CDR3 DNA reads as TGTGCCAGCAGTGCACAACGTTACGAGCAGTACTTC. Amino acid sequence: CASSAQRYEQYF.

The chain employs TRBV19 and TRBJ2-5; D remains ambiguous. Germline V CDR1 and CDR2: LNHDA, SQIVND (reference sequence). With 7 bases removed from V and 5 bases from J, the gap between germline ends came to 8 bases. The CDR3 spans 11 residues. The CDR3 DNA follows: TGTGCCAGTATCCCCGGTGAGACCCAGTACTTC. It yields the protein CASIPGETQYF. Combining the CDR3 with reference TRBV19 and TRBJ2-5 gives the whole variable domain DGGITQSPKYLFRKEGQNVTLSCEQNLNHDAMYWYRQDPGQGLRLIYYSQIVNDFQKGDIAEGYSVSREKKESFPLTVTSAQKNPTAFYLCASIPGETQYFGPGTRLLVL.

Points on this clone: One junction end does not reproduce the germline sequence, and a read error may be involved. The chain couples TRBV7-7 to TRBJ2-3, with D perhaps TRBD2 (7 bases). Germline CDR1 is SSHAT and CDR2 is FNYEAQ (reference sequence). The CDR3 consists of 15 residues. CDR3 protein: CASSQGGAGTDTQYF. The CDR3 region has the DNA TGTGCTAGCAGCCAAGGGGGGGCCGGCACAGATACGCAGTATTTT.

J is TRBJ2-3 and V is TRBV2; D is unresolved. The CDR3 is made up of 14 amino acids. Trimming cost V 3 bases and J 2 bases, with 9 bases left between them. Germline V lookup: CDR1 SNHLY, CDR2 FYNNEI. The CDR3 DNA is TGTGCCAGCAGTGATTTTACAGACACAGATACGCAGTATTTT. It yields the protein CASSDFTDTDTQYF.

The rearrangement joins TRBV5-6 to TRBJ1-1; D uncertain. The CDR3 consists of 15 residues. Trimming took off 0 bases at V and 3 bases at J, with 12 bases between the two ends. Germline V gene data show CDR1 as SGHDT and CDR2 as YYEEEE. The CDR3 protein is CASSLVSGFDTEAFF. CDR3 nucleotides: TGTGCCAGCAGCTTGGTTTCGGGTTTTGACACTGAAGCTTTCTTT.

For this clone: The same CDR3 is also encoded by other DNA sequences in this sample. This sequence joins TRBV5-1 and TRBJ1-4, with D perhaps matching TRBD1 (6 bases). CDR3 size: 15 residues. Trimming took 0 bases from V and 8 from J, leaving 14 bases between them. Germline lookup yields CDR1 SGHRS and CDR2 YFSETQ. CDR3 protein: CASSLVQGVGEKLFF. The CDR3, as DNA: TGCGCCAGCAGCTTGGTACAGGGTGTAGGCGAAAAACTGTTTTTT.

The rearrangement links TRBV10-3 to TRBJ1-2; D unresolved. The germline V gene encodes CDR1 ENHRY and CDR2 SYGVKD. This CDR3 is 15 amino acids long. V was shortened by 0 bases and J by 1 base, with 9 bases between the two germline ends. CDR3 bases: TGTGCCATCAGTGAGTCGGGAGAAATTAACTATGGCTACACCTTC. Residues: CAISESGEINYGYTF.

The sample holds many counts of this clone. The DNA of the CDR3 is TGTGCCAGTAGTAATGCCGGGACAGGGTCCTACGAGCAGTACTTC. Amino acids: CASSNAGTGSYEQYF. This chain links TRBV19 with TRBJ2-7; 9 nucleotides line up with TRBD1. Germline CDR1 reads LNHDA; CDR2 reads SQIVND (reference sequence). V trimming: 4 bases; J trimming: 1 base; junction bases outside the gene matches: 5. The CDR3 totals 15 residues.

The chain carries TRBV9 and TRBJ2-3; maybe TRBD1 (6 bases). V lost 0 bases, J lost 0 bases, and 8 bases lay in between. This CDR3 comprises 15 residues. CDR1 and CDR2 from the germline V gene are SGDLS and YYNGEE. The chain's CDR3 is CASSVAGDSTDTQYF. As DNA, the CDR3 is TGTGCCAGCAGCGTAGCAGGGGATAGCACAGATACGCAGTATTTT.

This chain connects TRBV7-8 to TRBJ1-2; TRBD1 matches at 9 bases. Germline CDR1 reads SGHVS; CDR2 reads FQNEAQ. The CDR3 runs to 17 residues. J gave up 7 bases and V 0 bases, and 12 bases lay outside the gene matches. The CDR3 DNA reads as TGTGCCAGCAGCTTAGCGCTCTTAGGGACAGGGTATGCTGGCTACACCTTC. This codes for CASSLALLGTGYAGYTF.